This record covers a single T cell receptor beta chain. The sample holds many counts of this clonotype. No cognate antigen has been identified for it. No qualities accompany the bases; no much larger clone lies one base away. The data are from a study of identical twins listed by TCRdb under 2016. As for the study more broadly: The study deep-sequenced TCR alpha and beta repertoires from monozygotic twins, unrelated adults of various ages and cord blood to test whether fetal clonotypes persist. To rule out contamination, the twin experiments were replicated at different times with different library preparation protocols. General findings and caveats noted by the study authors: Excess twin sharing in beta out-of-frame sequences was weaker because fewer shared sequences lowered the signal-to-noise ratio. Compared with coincidental sharing between unrelated individuals, out-of-frame TCR alpha sequences shared between twins had an excess of sequences with low generation probability. Fewer insertions were carried by abundant cord blood beta clonotypes, a similar but weaker trend appeared in young adult naive repertoires, and no such trend appeared in memory repertoires. Because the same donors could not be followed over many years, conclusions were based on cross-sectional statistical analysis. Invariant T cells such as MAIT and iNKT could partly confound zero-insertion analyses, though diverse VJ usage argued against this for most clonotypes. In monozygotic twins, recombination models systematically underestimated out-of-frame TCR alpha sharing, but the models matched the sharing seen between unrelated individuals.

Libraries were prepared through 5' RACE. The sequencing machine was an Illumina HiSeq 2000. A universal primer binding site was added through template switching, and the final cDNA carried a unique molecular identifier so that TCR cDNA molecules could be counted accurately. First-strand cDNA for TCR alpha and beta chains was synthesized from specific primers in the conserved constant-segment region. To control for contamination, every cDNA library was double barcoded, receiving both a SMART-Mk sample barcode and Illumina barcodes. TruSeq adapter sequences, together with Illumina sample barcodes, were added in two successive PCR steps. TCR alpha and beta cDNA libraries were sequenced on the Illumina HiSeq platform with custom primers. In the original analysis: MiGEC processed the raw reads to extract unique molecular identifiers, while MiXCR was used to determine the CDR3 positions. Recombination models were inferred per individual with the repgenHMM and IGoR tools using an EM algorithm. Shared clonotype analysis was performed with the tcR package in R, normalizing sharing by the product of cloneset sizes. Out-of-frame nonproductive sequences were analyzed to study raw recombination free of thymic and clonal selection effects. TCRdb took the public reads, trimmed them with fastp at Q25, ran MiXCR for clone calling and kept in-frame beta chains. Rows with one shared CDR3 protein collapse into an entry with the most common genes and DNA. TCRdb, rather than the study authors, made the V and J calls. In this sample the table shows some 200,000 distinct CDR3 sequences, 7.5% of which occur a single time. About 1.9% of the sample belongs to the ten largest clones.

Measured from the cysteine to the phenylalanine, the CDR3 is 13 residues long. The retained sequence is limited to the CDR3, 39 bases, with the frame set at the first base. V drops 3 bases and J drops 7 bases, leaving 11 bases in between. CDR1 and CDR2 were assigned from the germline V gene as SGHRS and YFSETQ. Every donor in the study was a healthy Caucasian. Three pairs of female monozygotic twins, all aged about 18 to 29 years, made up the twin cohort. Miltenyi CD45RO+ enrichment and human naive T-cell isolation kits were used to isolate memory (CD45RO+) and naive T cells from PBMC. Separately, the same data were catalogued under a study of yellow fever vaccine responses in identical twins. As the second study states: The authors reported that the T cell response to vaccination in identical twins appeared partly convergent and partly personalized. Focusing on identical twins, the study followed the T cell clones that responded to the vaccine, and did so with precision.

The sequence links TRBV5-1 to TRBJ2-1; D gene: possibly TRBD2, on 6 matching bases. The sequenced sample consisted of memory (CD45RO+) T cells sorted from blood. The sample's cell subset or site, from its label and the paper: CD45RO+ enriched T cells. The clonotype comes from a young woman in good health. This receptor carries the CDR3 CASSWGGVNEQFF. The DNA reads TGCGCCAGCAGCTGGGGCGGGGTAAATGAGCAGTTCTTC.